The T cell receptor (beta chain) described here comes from a study of molecular identifiers for immune sequencing clone quantification. This clonotype was seen repeatedly, ten times or more. One entry per CDR3 protein results from TCRdb running MiXCR on the PCR reads. The repertoire has 38,000 or so distinct CDR3 sequences, around 18% of them found once; the top ten carry approximately 7.1%. The CDR3 is 14 amino acids. The germline gives CDR1 MNHEY, CDR2 SVGEGT. V lost 7 bases and J 0 bases, leaving 9 bases between the germline ends. The sequenced sample consisted of naive CD8+ T cells from blood, with Jurkat cell RNA spiked in. Subset denoted: FACS-sorted CD8+CD4-CCR7+CD45RA+ naive T cells. The source is a human donor in good health. Some libraries in this study had Jurkat cell RNA spiked in. This rearrangement joins TRBV6-2 or TRBV6-3 to TRBJ2-2, with D perhaps TRBD1 (5 bases). CDR3 DNA sequence: TGTGCCAGCACCGACAGATCGAACACCGGGGAGCTGTTTTTT. Translating it yields CASTDRSNTGELFF.